This record looks at one T cell receptor (beta chain) sequence and its context. Its antigen is unidentified. The germline V gene encodes CDR1 LGHNA and CDR2 YSLEER. V was clipped by 4 bases and J by 12 bases, with 25 bases between them. CDR3 length: 15 residues. The use of a sample-barcoded 5' primer and a J-beta primer mix characterized a second PCR of roughly 7 to 12 cycles. All samples yielded 2.5 million or more CDR3-containing paired-end reads. From the 5' RACE reads, TCRdb called clonotypes with MiXCR, one entry per CDR3 protein. The sample contains around 1,900,000 distinct CDR3 sequences, about two fifths of which appear only once. This sample stems from a study of blood T cells in healthy people across ages. Study-level information: About one barcoded beta molecule was captured per two T cells (by template switching).

Regarding the study as a whole: It was not possible, with unsorted PBMCs, to conclusively compare naive and antigen-experienced cells. TCR beta diversity, measured per million T cells, fell in a roughly linear way with age.

The V and J genes are TRBV4-3 and TRBJ2-7, with D possibly being TRBD2 (6 bases). Sequencing was carried out using blood. The sequence derives from a human donor in good health. In DNA, the CDR3 is TGCGCCAGCAGCCGCAGTAAGGGTAGGGAGACTAGTGGGTACTTC. Translation: CASSRSKGRETSGYF.